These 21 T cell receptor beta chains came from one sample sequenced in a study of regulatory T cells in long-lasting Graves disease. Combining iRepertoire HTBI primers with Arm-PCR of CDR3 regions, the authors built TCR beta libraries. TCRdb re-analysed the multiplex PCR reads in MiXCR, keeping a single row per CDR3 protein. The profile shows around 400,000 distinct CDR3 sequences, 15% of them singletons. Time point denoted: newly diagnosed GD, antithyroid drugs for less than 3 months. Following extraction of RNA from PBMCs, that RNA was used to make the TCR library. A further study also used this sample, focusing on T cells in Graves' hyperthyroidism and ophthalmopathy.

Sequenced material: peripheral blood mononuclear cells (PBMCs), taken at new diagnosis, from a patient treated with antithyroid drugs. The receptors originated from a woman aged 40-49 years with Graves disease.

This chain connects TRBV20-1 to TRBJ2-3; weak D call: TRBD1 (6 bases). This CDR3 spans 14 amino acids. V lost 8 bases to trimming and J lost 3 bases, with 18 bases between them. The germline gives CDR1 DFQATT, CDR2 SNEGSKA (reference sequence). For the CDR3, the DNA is TGCAGTTCCAGTCCCACAGGGTATACAGATACGCAGTATTTT. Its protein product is CSSSPTGYTDTQYF.

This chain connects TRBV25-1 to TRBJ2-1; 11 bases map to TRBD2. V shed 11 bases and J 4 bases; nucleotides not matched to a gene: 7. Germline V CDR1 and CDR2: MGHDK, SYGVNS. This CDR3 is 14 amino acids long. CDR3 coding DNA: TGTGCCTCCCAGGTAGCGGGAGGGTACAATGAGCAGTTCTTC. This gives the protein CASQVAGGYNEQFF.

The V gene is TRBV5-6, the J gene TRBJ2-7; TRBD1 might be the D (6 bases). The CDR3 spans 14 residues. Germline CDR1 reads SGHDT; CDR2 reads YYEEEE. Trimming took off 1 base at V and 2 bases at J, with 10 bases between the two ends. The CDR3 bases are TGTGCCAGCAGCTTGATCAACAGGGCCTACGAGCAGTACTTC. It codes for CASSLINRAYEQYF.

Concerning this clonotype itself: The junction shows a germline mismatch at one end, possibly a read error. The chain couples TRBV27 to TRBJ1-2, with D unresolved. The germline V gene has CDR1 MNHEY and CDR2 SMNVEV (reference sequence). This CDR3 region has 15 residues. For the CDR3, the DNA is TGTACCAGCAGTTTATTTTTCGGAGCTAACTATGGCTACACCTTC. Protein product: CTSSLFFGANYGYTF.

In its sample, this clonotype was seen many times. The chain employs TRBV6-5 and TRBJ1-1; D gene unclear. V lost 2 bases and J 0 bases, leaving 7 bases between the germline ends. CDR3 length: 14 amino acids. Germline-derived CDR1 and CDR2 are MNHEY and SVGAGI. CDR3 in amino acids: CASSYLAVNTEAFF. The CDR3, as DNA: TGTGCCAGCAGTTACCTGGCGGTGAACACTGAAGCTTTCTTT.

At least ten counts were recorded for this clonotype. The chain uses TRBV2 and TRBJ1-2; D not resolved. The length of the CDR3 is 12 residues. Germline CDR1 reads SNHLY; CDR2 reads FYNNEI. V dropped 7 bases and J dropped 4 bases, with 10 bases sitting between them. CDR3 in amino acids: CASNSGFYGYTF. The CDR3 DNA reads TGTGCCAGCAATTCCGGATTCTATGGCTACACCTTC.

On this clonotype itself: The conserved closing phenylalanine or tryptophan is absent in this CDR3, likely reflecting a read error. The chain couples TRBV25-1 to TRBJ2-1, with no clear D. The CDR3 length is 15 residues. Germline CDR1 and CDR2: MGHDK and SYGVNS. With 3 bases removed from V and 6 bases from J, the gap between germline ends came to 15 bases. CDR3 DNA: TGTGCCAGCAGTGACCCCCGGGTGTACCCCAATGAGCAGTTCTCC. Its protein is CASSDPRVYPNEQFS.

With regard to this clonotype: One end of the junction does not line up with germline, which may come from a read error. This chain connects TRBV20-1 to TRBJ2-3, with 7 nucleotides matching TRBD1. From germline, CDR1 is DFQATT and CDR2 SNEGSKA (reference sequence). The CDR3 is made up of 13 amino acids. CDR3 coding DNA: TGCAGTGCAATGGGGACAGTCACAGATACGCACTATTTT. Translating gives CSAMGTVTDTHYF.

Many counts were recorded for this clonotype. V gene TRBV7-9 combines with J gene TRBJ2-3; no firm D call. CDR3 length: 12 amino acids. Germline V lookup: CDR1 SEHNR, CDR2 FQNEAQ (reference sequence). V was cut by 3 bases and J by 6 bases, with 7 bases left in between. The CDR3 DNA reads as TGTGCCAGCAGCTTCAGACGGGATACGCAGTATTTT. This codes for CASSFRRDTQYF.

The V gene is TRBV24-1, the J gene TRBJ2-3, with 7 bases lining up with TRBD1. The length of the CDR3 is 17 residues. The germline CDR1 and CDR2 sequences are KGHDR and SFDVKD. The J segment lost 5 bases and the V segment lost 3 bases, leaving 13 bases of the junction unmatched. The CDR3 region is CATSDHWTGHSGDTQYF. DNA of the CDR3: TGTGCCACCAGTGATCACTGGACAGGCCATTCGGGAGATACGCAGTATTTT.

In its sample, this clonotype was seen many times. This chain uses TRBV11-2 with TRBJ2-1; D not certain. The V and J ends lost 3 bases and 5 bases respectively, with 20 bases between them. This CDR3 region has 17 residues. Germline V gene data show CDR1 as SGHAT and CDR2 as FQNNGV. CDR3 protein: CASSLGRFDGADNEQFF. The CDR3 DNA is TGTGCCAGCAGCTTGGGCCGCTTCGACGGAGCAGACAATGAGCAGTTCTTC.

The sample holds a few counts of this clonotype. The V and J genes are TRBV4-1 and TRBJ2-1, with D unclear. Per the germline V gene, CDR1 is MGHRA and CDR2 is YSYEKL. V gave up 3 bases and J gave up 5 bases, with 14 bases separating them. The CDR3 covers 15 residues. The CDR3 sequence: CASSQESGSNNEQFF. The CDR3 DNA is TGCGCCAGCAGCCAGGAGAGTGGTTCGAACAATGAGCAGTTCTTC.

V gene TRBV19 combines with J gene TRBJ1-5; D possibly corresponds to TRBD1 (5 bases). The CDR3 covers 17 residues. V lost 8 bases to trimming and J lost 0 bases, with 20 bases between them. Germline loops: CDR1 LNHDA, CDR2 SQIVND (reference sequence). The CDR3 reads CASRDGRLVISNQPQHF. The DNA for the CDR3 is TGTGCCAGTCGGGACGGAAGACTGGTTATTAGCAATCAGCCCCAGCATTTT.

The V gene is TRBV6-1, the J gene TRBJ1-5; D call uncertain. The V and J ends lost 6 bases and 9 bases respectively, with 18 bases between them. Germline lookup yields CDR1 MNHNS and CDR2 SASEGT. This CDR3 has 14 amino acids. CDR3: CASSPDGTLRPQHF. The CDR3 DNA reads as TGTGCCAGCAGCCCGGACGGTACCCTCCGGCCCCAGCATTTT.

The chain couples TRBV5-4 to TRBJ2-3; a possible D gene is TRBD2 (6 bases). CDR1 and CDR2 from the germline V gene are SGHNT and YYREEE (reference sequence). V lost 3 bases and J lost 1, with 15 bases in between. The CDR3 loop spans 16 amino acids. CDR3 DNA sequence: TGTGCCAGCAGCTCCTCGTGGGGGGTGGGCACAGATACGCAGTATTTT. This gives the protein CASSSSWGVGTDTQYF.

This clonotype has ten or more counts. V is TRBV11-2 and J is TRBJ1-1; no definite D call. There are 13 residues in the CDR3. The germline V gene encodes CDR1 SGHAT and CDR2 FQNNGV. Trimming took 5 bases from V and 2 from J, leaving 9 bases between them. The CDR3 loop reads CASSPTPNTEAFF. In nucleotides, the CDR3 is TGTGCCAGCAGCCCGACACCAAACACTGAAGCTTTCTTT.

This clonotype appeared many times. The CDR3 DNA sequence: TGTGCCAGCAGTCCCCCAGGGGACACCGGGGAGCTGTTTTTT. Its protein is CASSPPGDTGELFF. The chain employs TRBV18 and TRBJ2-2, with D possibly TRBD1 on 6 matching bases. V was pared by 8 bases and J by 3 bases, with 13 bases between. CDR3 size: 14 residues. Germline lookup yields CDR1 KGHSH and CDR2 LQKENI.

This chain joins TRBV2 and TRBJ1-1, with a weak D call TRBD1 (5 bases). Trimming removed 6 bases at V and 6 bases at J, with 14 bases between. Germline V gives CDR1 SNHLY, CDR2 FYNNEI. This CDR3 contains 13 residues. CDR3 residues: CASRALEGSEAFF. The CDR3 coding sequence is TGTGCCAGCAGGGCCTTGGAGGGGTCTGAAGCTTTCTTT. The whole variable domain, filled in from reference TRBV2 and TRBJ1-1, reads EPEVTQTPSHQVTQMGQEVILRCVPISNHLYFYWYRQILGQKVEFLVSFYNNEISEKSEIFDDQFSVERPDGSNFTLKIRSTKLEDSAMYFCASRALEGSEAFFGQGTRLTVV.

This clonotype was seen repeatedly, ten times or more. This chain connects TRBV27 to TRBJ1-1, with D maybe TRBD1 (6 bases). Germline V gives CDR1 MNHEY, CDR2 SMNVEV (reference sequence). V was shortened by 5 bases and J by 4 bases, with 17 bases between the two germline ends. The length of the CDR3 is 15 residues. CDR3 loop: CASSLEYREFTEAFF. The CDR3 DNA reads TGTGCCAGCAGTCTCGAATACAGGGAATTCACTGAAGCTTTCTTT.

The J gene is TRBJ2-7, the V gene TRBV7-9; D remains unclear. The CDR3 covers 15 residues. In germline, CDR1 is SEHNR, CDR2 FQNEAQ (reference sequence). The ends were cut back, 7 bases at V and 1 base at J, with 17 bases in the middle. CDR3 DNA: TGTGCCAGCACCACGGAGCAGGAGAATTCCTACGAGCAGTACTTC. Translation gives CASTTEQENSYEQYF. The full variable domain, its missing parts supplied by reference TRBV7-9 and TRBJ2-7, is DTGVSQNPRHKITKRGQNVTFRCDPISEHNRLYWYRQTLGQGPEFLTYFQNEAQLEKSRLLSDRFSAERPKGSFSTLEIQRTEQGDSAMYLCASTTEQENSYEQYFGPGTRLTVT.

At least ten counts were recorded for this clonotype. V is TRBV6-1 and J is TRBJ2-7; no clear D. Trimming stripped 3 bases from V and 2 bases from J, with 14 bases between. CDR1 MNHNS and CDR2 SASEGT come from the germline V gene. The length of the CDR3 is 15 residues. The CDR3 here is CASSDYGRKTYEQYF. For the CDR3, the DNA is TGTGCCAGCAGTGATTACGGACGGAAGACCTACGAGCAGTACTTC.